These 3 T cell receptor beta chains originate from one sample sequenced in a study of T-cell reconstitution after alpha-beta-depleted transplantation in children. Preparation of the TCRbeta library used unique molecular identifiers. From the PCR reads, TCRdb called clonotypes with MiXCR, one entry per CDR3 protein. The top ten hold 14% of the sample, which has about 500,000 distinct CDR3 sequences, about an eighth seen once. The sample here was PBMCs, mostly from graft donor cells, taken 180 days after TCRalphabeta/CD19-depleted stem cell transplant. These receptors were obtained from a female patient aged 2-9 years who had a stem cell transplant for aplastic anemia, so the T cells may come from the graft donor.

The genes are TRBV7-2 and TRBJ2-2; D is possibly TRBD1 (6 bases). Germline CDR1 is SGHTA and CDR2 is FQGNSA. The CDR3 is 14 residues long. V lost 1 base and J 6 bases, leaving 9 bases between the germline ends. CDR3 DNA sequence: TGTGCCAGCAGCTTAGAACAGGGTCCCGGGGAGCTGTTTTTT. This gives the protein CASSLEQGPGELFF.

This clonotype was recorded a few times. The gene calls are TRBV6-2 or TRBV6-3 and TRBJ2-1; 13 bases agree with TRBD2. CDR3 length: 18 residues. CDR1 and CDR2 (germline): MNHEY, SVGEGT. After removal of 4 bases from V and 0 bases from J, the junction contained 6 bases not matched to a gene. The CDR3 loop reads CASSSGLAGAGSYNEQFF. CDR3 bases: TGTGCCAGCAGTTCCGGACTAGCGGGAGCTGGCTCCTACAATGAGCAGTTCTTC.

This chain joins TRBV28 and TRBJ2-5; D possibly corresponds to TRBD1 (6 bases). The CDR3 has 15 residues. CDR1 is MDHEN, CDR2 SYDVKM, per germline. V was trimmed by 3 bases and J by 6 bases, leaving 17 bases between them. In DNA, the CDR3 is TGTGCCAGCAGTTTGCCCCCATGGGGGCAAAAGACCCAGTACTTC. Amino acids: CASSLPPWGQKTQYF.